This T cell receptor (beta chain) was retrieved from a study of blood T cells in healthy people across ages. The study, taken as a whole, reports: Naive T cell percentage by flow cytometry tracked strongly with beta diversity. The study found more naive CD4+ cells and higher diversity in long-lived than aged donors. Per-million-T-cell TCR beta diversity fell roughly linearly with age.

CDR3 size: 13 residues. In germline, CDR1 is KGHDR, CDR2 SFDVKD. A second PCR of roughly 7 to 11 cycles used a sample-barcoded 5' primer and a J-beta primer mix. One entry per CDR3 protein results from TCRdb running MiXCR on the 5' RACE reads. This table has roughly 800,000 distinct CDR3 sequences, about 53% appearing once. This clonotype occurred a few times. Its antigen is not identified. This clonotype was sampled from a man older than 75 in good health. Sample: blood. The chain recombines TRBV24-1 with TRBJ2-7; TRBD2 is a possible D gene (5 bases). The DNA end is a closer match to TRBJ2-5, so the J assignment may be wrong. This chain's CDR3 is CATSDSRRGTQYF. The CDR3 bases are TGTGCCACCAGTGACTCCCGCCGGGGGACCCAGTACTTC.